The rows below give T cell receptor beta chains drawn from one sample of a study of early T cells in non-severe SARS-CoV-2 infection. TCRdb called the 5' RACE reads again in MiXCR, with one record for every CDR3 protein. The table includes tens of thousands of distinct CDR3 sequences, 4.6% detected once. The material was whole blood, obtained at baseline. The receptors stem from an adult who was a healthcare worker with PCR-confirmed SARS-CoV-2 infection or an uninfected control (not recorded which). The CDR3 runs from the conserved cysteine through the conserved F or W. The D gene is left open where the match is weak. Clone size is shown for a subset of rows, as once, few, many or a class of expanded clone.

j_gene	abundance	v_gene	d_gene	CDR3aa	CDR3nt
TRBJ1-2	many	TRBV4-3	.	CASSQEQDYGYTF	TGCGCCAGCAGCCAAGAACAGGACTATGGCTACACCTTC
TRBJ2-1	few	TRBV25-1	.	CASSELASSYNEQFF	TGTGCCAGCAGTGAGCTAGCGAGCTCCTACAATGAGCAGTTCTTC
TRBJ2-1	many	TRBV7-9	TRBD2	CASPGSGGAVSSYNEQFF	TGTGCCAGCCCGGGTAGCGGGGGGGCCGTTAGCTCCTACAATGAGCAGTTCTTC
TRBJ2-7	many	TRBV6-5	TRBD1	CASSLGQVDPYEQYF	TGTGCCAGCAGTCTGGGACAGGTTGATCCCTACGAGCAGTACTTC
TRBJ2-2	many	TRBV11-1	.	CASSPGLAGTGELFF	TGTGCCAGCAGCCCGGGGCTAGCTGGCACCGGGGAGCTGTTTTTT
TRBJ2-5	many	TRBV12-3/TRBV12-4	.	CASSLEGGETQYF	TGTGCCAGCAGTTTGGAGGGAGGAGAGACCCAGTACTTC
TRBJ2-1	many	TRBV5-1	.	CASSFVTDVSDEQFF	TGCGCCAGCAGCTTTGTGACAGACGTTTCCGATGAGCAGTTCTTC
TRBJ2-7	few	TRBV18	.	CASSPTGTVNYEQYF	TGTGCCAGCTCACCTACCGGGACCGTGAACTACGAGCAGTACTTC
TRBJ1-1	many	TRBV11-2	.	CASSPWSALGAFF	TGTGCCAGCAGCCCATGGAGCGCACTGGGAGCTTTCTTT
TRBJ2-5	many	TRBV2	TRBD2	CASSELAGQETQYF	TGTGCCAGCAGTGAACTAGCGGGGCAAGAGACCCAGTACTTC
TRBJ2-7	many	TRBV11-1	.	CASTTRGSAYEQYF	TGTGCCAGCACCACCAGGGGTAGTGCCTACGAGCAGTACTTC
TRBJ2-7	few	TRBV7-2	TRBD1	CASVEGQGPSDEQYF	TGTGCCAGCGTAGAGGGACAGGGCCCCTCGGATGAGCAGTACTTC
TRBJ2-7	many	TRBV7-9	.	CASSSLSVYEQYF	TGTGCCAGCAGCTCCCTTAGTGTCTACGAGCAGTACTTC
TRBJ1-1	many	TRBV29-1	.	CSAKNPNTEAFF	TGCAGCGCCAAAAATCCTAACACTGAAGCTTTCTTT
TRBJ2-7	.	TRBV12-3/TRBV12-4	.	CASPPAGEQYF	TGTGCCAGCCCTCCCGCGGGGGAGCAGTACTTC
TRBJ2-3	many	TRBV28	.	CASRRAGWITDTQYF	TGTGCCAGCAGACGTGCCGGCTGGATCACAGATACGCAGTATTTT
TRBJ1-1	many	TRBV28	.	CASSSVGHGAEAFF	TGTGCCAGCAGTTCGGTGGGACATGGGGCTGAAGCTTTCTTT
TRBJ2-7	few	TRBV6-6	TRBD1	CASNTGGRSYEQYF	TGTGCCAGCAATACAGGGGGGAGGTCCTACGAGCAGTACTTC
TRBJ2-2	many	TRBV19	.	CASSIGDPTGELFF	TGTGCCAGTAGTATAGGAGACCCCACCGGGGAGCTGTTTTTT
TRBJ2-3	many	TRBV24-1	.	CATSMDYSTDTQYF	TGTGCCACCAGTATGGATTACTCTACAGATACGCAGTATTTT
TRBJ2-1	many	TRBV20-1	.	CSARDRLAWNEQFF	TGCAGTGCTAGAGATAGGCTAGCGTGGAATGAGCAGTTCTTC
TRBJ2-5	many	TRBV18	.	CASSPPTDRETQYF	TGTGCCAGCTCACCACCTACGGACAGAGAGACCCAGTACTTC
TRBJ2-1	many	TRBV7-2	TRBD2	CASSPLSGGAYNEQFF	TGTGCCAGCAGCCCCCTAAGCGGGGGGGCTTACAATGAGCAGTTCTTC
TRBJ1-5	many	TRBV7-9	.	CASSLIGSNQPQHF	TGTGCCAGCAGCTTAATTGGTAGCAATCAGCCCCAGCATTTT
TRBJ2-7	many	TRBV21-1	.	CASSQRVSGVPDFHEQYF	TGTGCCAGCAGCCAACGCGTTAGCGGGGTACCAGATTTCCACGAGCAGTACTTC
TRBJ2-6	many	TRBV7-3	.	CASSSSAGANVLTF	TGTGCCAGCAGCTCCTCTGCTGGGGCCAACGTCCTGACTTTC
TRBJ2-3	many	TRBV20-1	.	CSAPTEITDTQYF	TGCAGTGCTCCGACAGAGATCACAGATACGCAGTATTTT
TRBJ2-7	.	TRBV9	TRBD2	CASSVGTGGPYEQYF	TGTGCCAGCAGCGTAGGGACGGGGGGGCCCTACGAGCAGTACTTC
TRBJ2-1	medium-sized	TRBV4-1	.	CASSFTRHEQFF	TGCGCCAGCAGCTTTACTCGTCATGAGCAGTTCTTC
TRBJ2-3	many	TRBV5-1	.	CASSLEKDTQYF	TGCGCCAGCAGCTTGGAGAAAGATACGCAGTATTTT
TRBJ2-6	many	TRBV5-1	.	CASSLQGLAGANVLTF	TGCGCCAGCAGCCTACAGGGCTTAGCGGGGGCCAACGTCCTGACTTTC
TRBJ2-5	.	TRBV4-2	.	CASSQGGGVNQETQYF	TGTGCCAGCAGCCAAGGAGGGGGGGTAAACCAAGAGACCCAGTACTTC
TRBJ2-5	many	TRBV7-2	.	CASSGLQGFVGTQYF	TGTGCCAGCAGCGGTCTCCAGGGTTTTGTTGGGACCCAGTACTTC
TRBJ2-5	many	TRBV6-2/TRBV6-3	.	CASSYPETQYF	TGTGCCAGCAGTTACCCAGAGACCCAGTACTTC
TRBJ1-5	many	TRBV6-5	.	CASREGPSNQPQHF	TGTGCCAGTCGGGAGGGTCCTAGCAATCAGCCCCAGCATTTT
TRBJ1-1	many	TRBV4-3	.	CASSQVAQNTEAFF	TGCGCCAGCAGCCAAGTAGCTCAGAACACTGAAGCTTTCTTT
TRBJ2-3	.	TRBV6-5	TRBD2	CASSGLAGPDTQYF	TGTGCCAGCAGTGGGCTAGCGGGGCCAGATACGCAGTATTTT
TRBJ1-5	many	TRBV5-6	.	CASSPGQSHQPQHF	TGTGCCAGCAGTCCCGGACAGTCTCATCAGCCCCAGCATTTT
TRBJ2-7	many	TRBV20-1	TRBD2	CSATRTSGWADEQYF	TGCAGTGCGACACGGACTAGCGGGTGGGCTGACGAGCAGTACTTC
TRBJ2-1	many	TRBV20-1	TRBD1	CSAPGQGFDEQFF	TGCAGTGCTCCGGGACAGGGTTTTGATGAGCAGTTCTTC
TRBJ2-4	many	TRBV7-3	TRBD1	CASSSDRGNIQYF	TGTGCCAGCAGCTCGGACAGGGGGAACATTCAGTACTTC
TRBJ2-1	medium-sized	TRBV24-1	TRBD2	CATSDPQFSGRGSYNEQFF	TGTGCCACCAGTGATCCACAGTTTAGCGGGAGGGGATCCTACAATGAGCAGTTCTTC
TRBJ1-2	many	TRBV29-1	.	CSVVPRAGGYGYTF	TGCAGCGTTGTACCCAGGGCGGGGGGCTATGGCTACACCTTC
TRBJ2-1	medium-sized	TRBV7-9	.	CASSWTHSSYNEQFF	TGTGCCAGCAGCTGGACTCACAGCTCCTACAATGAGCAGTTCTTC
TRBJ2-7	many	TRBV18	.	CASSPLGRAEQYF	TGTGCCAGCTCACCACTGGGCAGGGCCGAGCAGTACTTC
TRBJ2-3	many	TRBV24-1	TRBD2	CATSDPRTSGDTDTQYF	TGTGCCACCAGTGACCCGAGGACTAGCGGAGACACAGATACGCAGTATTTT
TRBJ1-1	many	TRBV7-8	.	CASSFIARRQGNTEAFF	TGTGCCAGCAGCTTCATCGCGAGGAGGCAGGGGAACACTGAAGCTTTCTTT
TRBJ2-7	.	TRBV5-4	TRBD1	CASSVNHRGAPSRQYF	TGTGCCAGCAGCGTAAATCACAGGGGCGCACCTAGCCGGCAGTACTTC
TRBJ1-4	many	TRBV7-9	.	CASSFLATNEKLFF	TGTGCCAGCAGCTTCCTTGCAACTAATGAAAAACTGTTTTTT
TRBJ1-5	many	TRBV20-1	.	CSARGGGTLNHPQHF	TGCAGTGCTAGAGGGGGGGGGACATTGAATCACCCCCAGCATTTT
TRBJ1-5	.	TRBV7-8	.	CASSLAHREATGNSNQPQHF	TGTGCCAGCAGCTTAGCCCACCGAGAGGCGACGGGTAATAGCAATCAGCCCCAGCATTTT
TRBJ2-1	.	TRBV9	.	CASSAGPTPHNEQFF	TGTGCCAGCAGCGCAGGGCCGACCCCCCACAATGAGCAGTTCTTC
TRBJ2-7	many	TRBV7-9	.	CASSQNSGFSYEQYF	TGTGCCAGCAGCCAAAATAGCGGATTCTCCTACGAGCAGTACTTC
TRBJ2-3	many	TRBV5-1	.	CASSSSLSSTDTQYF	TGCGCCAGCAGCTCATCTTTATCTAGCACAGATACGCAGTATTTT
TRBJ2-1	few	TRBV12-3/TRBV12-4	TRBD2	CASSLSEVLAGGSDLNEQFF	TGTGCCAGCAGTTTGAGTGAGGTACTAGCGGGGGGTTCGGATCTCAATGAGCAGTTCTTC
TRBJ1-4	many	TRBV6-6	.	CASGAPNEKLFF	TGTGCCAGCGGAGCCCCTAATGAAAAACTGTTTTTT
TRBJ2-7	many	TRBV28	TRBD1	CASSSLRTGATLVEQYF	TGTGCCAGCAGTTCCCTCCGGACAGGGGCTACCCTAGTGGAGCAGTACTTC
TRBJ2-1	many	TRBV4-1	TRBD1	CASSQAPWDSLFNEQFF	TGCGCCAGCAGCCAAGCCCCGTGGGACAGCCTTTTCAATGAGCAGTTCTTC
TRBJ1-2	many	TRBV10-3	.	CAISENIRDRYGYTF	TGTGCCATCAGTGAGAATATTCGGGACCGCTATGGCTACACCTTC
TRBJ2-3	few	TRBV5-1	.	CASSSQGGLADTQYF	TGCGCCAGCAGCTCGCAGGGGGGTCTAGCAGATACGCAGTATTTT